This TCR beta chain was captured in a study of blood T cells in healthy people across ages. The CDR3 is made up of 16 amino acids. V lost 1 base, J lost 2 bases, and 6 bases stayed unmatched. The germline CDR1 and CDR2 sequences are SGHRS and YFSETQ. Of note for this clonotype: Antigen specificity is unknown.

Study-wide results and limits: Per-million-T-cell TCR beta diversity fell roughly linearly with age.

The authors ran a second PCR of about 7 to 11 cycles using a sample-barcoded 5' primer and a J-beta primer mix. From the 5' RACE reads, TCRdb called clonotypes with MiXCR, one entry per CDR3 protein. The repertoire holds around 1,500,000 distinct CDR3 sequences, with approximately 38% as singletons. This chain connects TRBV5-1 to TRBJ2-1, with TRBD2 identical over 7 bases. The sequence derives from a woman under 30 in good health. Specimen: blood. The CDR3, as DNA: TGCGCCAGCAGCTTGATTGCTAGCGGAGCCTACAATGAGCAGTTCTTC. It translates to CASSLIASGAYNEQFF.